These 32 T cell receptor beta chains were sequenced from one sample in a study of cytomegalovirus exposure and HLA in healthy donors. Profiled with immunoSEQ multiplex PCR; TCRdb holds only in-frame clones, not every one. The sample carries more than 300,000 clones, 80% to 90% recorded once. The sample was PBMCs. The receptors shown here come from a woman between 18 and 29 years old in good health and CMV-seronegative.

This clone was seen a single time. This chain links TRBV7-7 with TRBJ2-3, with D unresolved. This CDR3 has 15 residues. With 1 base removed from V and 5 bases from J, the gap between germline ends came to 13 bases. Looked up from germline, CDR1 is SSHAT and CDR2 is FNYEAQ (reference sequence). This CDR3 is CASSLGNGLGDTQYF. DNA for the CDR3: TGTGCCAGCAGCTTAGGCAACGGGTTGGGAGATACGCAGTATTTT. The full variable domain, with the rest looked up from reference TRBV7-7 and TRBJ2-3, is GAGVSQSPRYKVTKRGQDVTLRCDPISSHATLYWYQQALGQGPEFLTYFNYEAQPDKSGLPSDRFSAERPEGSISTLTIQRTEQRDSAMYRCASSLGNGLGDTQYFGPGTRLTVL.

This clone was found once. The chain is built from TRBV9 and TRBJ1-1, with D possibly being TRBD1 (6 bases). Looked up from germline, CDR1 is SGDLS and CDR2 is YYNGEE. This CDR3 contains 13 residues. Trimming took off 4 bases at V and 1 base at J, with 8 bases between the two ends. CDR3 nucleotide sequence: TGTGCCAGCAGCTGGGGACAGAACACTGAAGCTTTCTTT. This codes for CASSWGQNTEAFF.

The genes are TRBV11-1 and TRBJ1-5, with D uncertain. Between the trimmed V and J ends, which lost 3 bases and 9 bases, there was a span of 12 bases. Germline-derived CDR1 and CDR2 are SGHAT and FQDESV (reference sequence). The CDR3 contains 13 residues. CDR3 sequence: CASSFDIGMPQHF. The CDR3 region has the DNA TGTGCCAGCAGCTTTGACATCGGGATGCCCCAGCATTTT. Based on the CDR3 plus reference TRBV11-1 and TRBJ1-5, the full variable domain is EAEVAQSPRYKITEKSQAVAFWCDPISGHATLYWYRQILGQGPELLVQFQDESVVDDSQLPKDRFSAERLKGVDSTLKIQPAELGDSAMYLCASSFDIGMPQHFGDGTRLSIL.

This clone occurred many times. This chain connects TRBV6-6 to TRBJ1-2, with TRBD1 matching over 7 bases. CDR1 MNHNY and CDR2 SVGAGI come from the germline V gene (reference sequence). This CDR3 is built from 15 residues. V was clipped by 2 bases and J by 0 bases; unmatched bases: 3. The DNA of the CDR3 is TGTGCCAGCAGTTACACCGGACAGGCTAACTATGGCTACACCTTC. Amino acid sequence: CASSYTGQANYGYTF.

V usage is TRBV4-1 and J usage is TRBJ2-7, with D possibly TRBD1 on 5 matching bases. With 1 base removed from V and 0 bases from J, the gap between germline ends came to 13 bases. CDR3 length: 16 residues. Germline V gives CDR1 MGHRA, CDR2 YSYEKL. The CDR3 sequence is CASSQAHAGSSYEQYF. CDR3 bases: TGCGCCAGCAGCCAAGCTCATGCAGGGTCCTCCTACGAGCAGTACTTC.

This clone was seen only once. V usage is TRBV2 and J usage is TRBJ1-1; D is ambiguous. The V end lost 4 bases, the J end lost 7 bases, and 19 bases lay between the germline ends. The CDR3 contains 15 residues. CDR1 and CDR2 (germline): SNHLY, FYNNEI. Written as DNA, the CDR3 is TGTGCCAGCAGTGGCCTGCGCGCTCACCCTTTTGAAGCTTTCTTT. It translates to CASSGLRAHPFEAFF.

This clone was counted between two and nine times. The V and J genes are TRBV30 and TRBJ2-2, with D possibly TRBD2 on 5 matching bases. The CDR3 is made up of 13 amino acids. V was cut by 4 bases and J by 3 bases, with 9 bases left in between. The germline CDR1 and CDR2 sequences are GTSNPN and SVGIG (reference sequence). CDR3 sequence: CAWTTSYTGELFF. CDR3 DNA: TGTGCCTGGACTACTAGTTACACCGGGGAGCTGTTTTTT.

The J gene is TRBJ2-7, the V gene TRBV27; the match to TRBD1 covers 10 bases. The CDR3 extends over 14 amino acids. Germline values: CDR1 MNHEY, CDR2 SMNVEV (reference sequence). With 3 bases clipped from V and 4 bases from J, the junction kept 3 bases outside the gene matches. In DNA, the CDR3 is TGTGCCAGCAGTTTGACAGGGGGCGCGTACGAGCAGTACTTC. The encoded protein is CASSLTGGAYEQYF.

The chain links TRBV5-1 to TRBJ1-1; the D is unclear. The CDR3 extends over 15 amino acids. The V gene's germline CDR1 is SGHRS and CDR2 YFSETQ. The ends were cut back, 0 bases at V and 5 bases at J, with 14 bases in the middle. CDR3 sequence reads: CASSLDWAAGTEAFF. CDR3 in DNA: TGCGCCAGCAGCTTGGACTGGGCAGCGGGGACTGAAGCTTTCTTT.

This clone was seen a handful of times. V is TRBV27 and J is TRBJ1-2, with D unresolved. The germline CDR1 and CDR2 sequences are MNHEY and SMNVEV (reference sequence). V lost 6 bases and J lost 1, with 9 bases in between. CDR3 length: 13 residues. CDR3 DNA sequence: TGTGCCAGCAGGGGAGGGATTAACTATGGCTACACCTTC. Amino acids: CASRGGINYGYTF.

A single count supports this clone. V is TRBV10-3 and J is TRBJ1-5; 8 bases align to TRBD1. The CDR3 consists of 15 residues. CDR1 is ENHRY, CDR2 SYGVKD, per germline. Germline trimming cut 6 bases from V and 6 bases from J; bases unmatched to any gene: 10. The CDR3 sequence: CAISNQGDRSQPQHF. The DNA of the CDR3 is TGTGCCATCAGCAACCAAGGGGACAGGAGTCAGCCCCAGCATTTT.

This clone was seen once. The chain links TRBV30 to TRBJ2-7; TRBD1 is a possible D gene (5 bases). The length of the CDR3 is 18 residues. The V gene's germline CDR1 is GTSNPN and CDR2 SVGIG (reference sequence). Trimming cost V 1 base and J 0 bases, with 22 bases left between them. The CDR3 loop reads CAWSGWGAGSLLSYEQYF. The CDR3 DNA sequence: TGTGCCTGGAGTGGTTGGGGCGCTGGCAGTCTCCTCTCCTACGAGCAGTACTTC.

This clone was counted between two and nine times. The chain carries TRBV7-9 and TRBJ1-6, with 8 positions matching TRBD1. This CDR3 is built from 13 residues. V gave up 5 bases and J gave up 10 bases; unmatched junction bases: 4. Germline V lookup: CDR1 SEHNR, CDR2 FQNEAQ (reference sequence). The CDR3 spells CASSLGTGSPLHF. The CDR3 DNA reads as TGTGCCAGCAGCCTCGGGACAGGATCACCCCTCCACTTT.

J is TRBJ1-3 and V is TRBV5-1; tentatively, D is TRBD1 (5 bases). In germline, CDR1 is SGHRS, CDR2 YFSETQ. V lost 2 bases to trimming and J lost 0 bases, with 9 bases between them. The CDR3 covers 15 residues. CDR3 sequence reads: CASSFDSSSGNTIYF. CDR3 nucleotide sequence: TGCGCCAGCAGCTTCGACAGCAGCTCTGGAAACACCATATATTTT.

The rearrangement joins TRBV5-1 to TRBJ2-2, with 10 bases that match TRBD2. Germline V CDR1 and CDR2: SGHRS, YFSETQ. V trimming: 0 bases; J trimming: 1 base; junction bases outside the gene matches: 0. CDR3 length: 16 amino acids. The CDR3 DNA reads TGCGCCAGCAGCTTGGGGACTAGCGGGAACACCGGGGAGCTGTTTTTT. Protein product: CASSLGTSGNTGELFF.

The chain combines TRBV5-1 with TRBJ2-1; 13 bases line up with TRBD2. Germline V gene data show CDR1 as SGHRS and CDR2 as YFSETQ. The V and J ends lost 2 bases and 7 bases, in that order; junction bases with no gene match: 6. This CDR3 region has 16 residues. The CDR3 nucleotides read TGCGCCAGCAGCTTAACCGGGACTAGCGGGACAAATGAGCAGTTCTTC. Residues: CASSLTGTSGTNEQFF.

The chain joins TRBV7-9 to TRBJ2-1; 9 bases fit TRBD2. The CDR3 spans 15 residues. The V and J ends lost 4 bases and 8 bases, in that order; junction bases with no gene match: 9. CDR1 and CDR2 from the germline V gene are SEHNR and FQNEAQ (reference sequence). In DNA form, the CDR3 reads TGTGCCAGCAGCTGGACTAGCGTGGATCCTTATGAGCAGTTCTTC. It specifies CASSWTSVDPYEQFF. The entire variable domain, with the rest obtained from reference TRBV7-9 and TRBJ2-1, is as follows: DTGVSQNPRHKITKRGQNVTFRCDPISEHNRLYWYRQTLGQGPEFLTYFQNEAQLEKSRLLSDRFSAERPKGSFSTLEIQRTEQGDSAMYLCASSWTSVDPYEQFFGPGTRLTVL.

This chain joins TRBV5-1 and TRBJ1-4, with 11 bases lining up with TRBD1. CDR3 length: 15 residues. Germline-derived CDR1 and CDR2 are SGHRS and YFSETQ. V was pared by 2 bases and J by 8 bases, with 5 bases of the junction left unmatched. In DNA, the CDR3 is TGCGCCAGCAGCTTTCGGGGACAGGGGGACGAAAAACTGTTTTTT. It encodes CASSFRGQGDEKLFF.

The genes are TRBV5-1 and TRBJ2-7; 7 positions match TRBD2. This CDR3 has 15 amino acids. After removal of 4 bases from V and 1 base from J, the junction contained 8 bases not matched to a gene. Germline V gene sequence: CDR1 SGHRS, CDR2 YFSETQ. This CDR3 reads CASSPMGGSSYEQYF. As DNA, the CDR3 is TGCGCCAGCAGCCCGATGGGGGGGTCTTCCTACGAGCAGTACTTC.

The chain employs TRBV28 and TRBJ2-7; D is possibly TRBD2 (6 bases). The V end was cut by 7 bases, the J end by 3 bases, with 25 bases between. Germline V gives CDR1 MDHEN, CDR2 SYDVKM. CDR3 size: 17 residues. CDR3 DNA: TGTGCCAGCACCGTTTCCCCTGGCGGGGAGGAGTTCTACGAGCAGTACTTC. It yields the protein CASTVSPGGEEFYEQYF.

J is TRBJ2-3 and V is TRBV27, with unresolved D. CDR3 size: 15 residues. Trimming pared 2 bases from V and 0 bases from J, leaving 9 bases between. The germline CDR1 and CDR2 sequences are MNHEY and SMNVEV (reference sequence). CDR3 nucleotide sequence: TGTGCCAGCAGTTTAGCGTACTATAGCACAGATACGCAGTATTTT. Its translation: CASSLAYYSTDTQYF.

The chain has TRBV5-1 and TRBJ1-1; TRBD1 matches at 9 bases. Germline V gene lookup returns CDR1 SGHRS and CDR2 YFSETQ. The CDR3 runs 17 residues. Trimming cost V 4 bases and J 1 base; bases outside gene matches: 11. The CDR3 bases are TGCGCCAGCAGCGCAATTCAAGCGACAGGGGGGAACACTGAAGCTTTCTTT. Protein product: CASSAIQATGGNTEAFF.

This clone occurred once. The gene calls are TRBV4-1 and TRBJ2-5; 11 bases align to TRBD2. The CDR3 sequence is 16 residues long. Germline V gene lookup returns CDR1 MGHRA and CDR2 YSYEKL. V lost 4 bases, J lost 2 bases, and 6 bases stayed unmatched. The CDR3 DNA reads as TGCGCCAGCAGCCCCCGGAGACTAGCGGGACAAGAGACCCAGTACTTC. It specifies CASSPRRLAGQETQYF.

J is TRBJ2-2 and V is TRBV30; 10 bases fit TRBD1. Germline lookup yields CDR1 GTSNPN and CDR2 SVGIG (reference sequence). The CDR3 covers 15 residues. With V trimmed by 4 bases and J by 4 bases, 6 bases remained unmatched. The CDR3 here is CAWTGDRGSTGELFF. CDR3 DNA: TGTGCCTGGACCGGGGACAGGGGCTCCACCGGGGAGCTGTTTTTT.

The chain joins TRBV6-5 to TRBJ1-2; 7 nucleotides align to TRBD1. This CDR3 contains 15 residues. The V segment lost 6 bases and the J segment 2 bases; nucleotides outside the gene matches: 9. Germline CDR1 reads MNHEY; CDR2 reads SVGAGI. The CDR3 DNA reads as TGTGCCAGCAGCCTAAACAGGGGAGTGAACTATGGCTACACCTTC. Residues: CASSLNRGVNYGYTF.

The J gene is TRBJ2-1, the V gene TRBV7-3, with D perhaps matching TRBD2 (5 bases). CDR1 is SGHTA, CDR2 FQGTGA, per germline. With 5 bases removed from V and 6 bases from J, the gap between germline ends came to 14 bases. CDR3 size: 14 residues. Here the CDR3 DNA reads TGTGCCAGCAGCGCAGTCCCTAGCAGCAATGAGCAGTTCTTC. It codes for CASSAVPSSNEQFF.

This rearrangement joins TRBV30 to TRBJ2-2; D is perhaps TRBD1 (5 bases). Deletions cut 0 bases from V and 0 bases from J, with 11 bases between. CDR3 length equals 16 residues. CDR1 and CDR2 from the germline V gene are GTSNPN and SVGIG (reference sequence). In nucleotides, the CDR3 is TGTGCCTGGAGTGTACTCAGGGCTTCGAACACCGGGGAGCTGTTTTTT. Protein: CAWSVLRASNTGELFF.

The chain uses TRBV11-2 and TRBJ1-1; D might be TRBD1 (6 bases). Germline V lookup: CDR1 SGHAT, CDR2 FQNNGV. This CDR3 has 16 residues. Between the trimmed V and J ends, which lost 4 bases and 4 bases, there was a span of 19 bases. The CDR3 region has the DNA TGTGCCAGCAGCTCAGCCCTAGCGGGACAACTCACTGAAGCTTTCTTT. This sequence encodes CASSSALAGQLTEAFF.

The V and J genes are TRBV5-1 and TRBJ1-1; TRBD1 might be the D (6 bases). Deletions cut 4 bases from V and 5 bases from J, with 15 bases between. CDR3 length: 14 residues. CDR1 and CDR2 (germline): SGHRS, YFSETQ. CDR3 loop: CASSPTGWGTEAFF. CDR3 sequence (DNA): TGCGCCAGCAGCCCCACAGGGTGGGGGACTGAAGCTTTCTTT.

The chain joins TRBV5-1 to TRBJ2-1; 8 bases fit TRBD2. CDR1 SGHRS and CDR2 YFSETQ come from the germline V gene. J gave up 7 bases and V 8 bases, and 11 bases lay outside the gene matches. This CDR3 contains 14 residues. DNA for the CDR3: TGCGCCAGTTCTGGGACTAGTGGTTGGAATGAGCAGTTCTTC. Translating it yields CASSGTSGWNEQFF.

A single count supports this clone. The CDR3 region is CASSPPGGNQHF. DNA for the CDR3: TGTGCCAGCAGTCCACCAGGGGGCAACCAGCATTTT. The chain uses TRBV28 and TRBJ1-5; 8 bases are shared with TRBD1. V was pared by 5 bases and J by 12 bases, with 6 bases of the junction left unmatched. Looked up from germline, CDR1 is MDHEN and CDR2 is SYDVKM. The length of the CDR3 is 12 residues.

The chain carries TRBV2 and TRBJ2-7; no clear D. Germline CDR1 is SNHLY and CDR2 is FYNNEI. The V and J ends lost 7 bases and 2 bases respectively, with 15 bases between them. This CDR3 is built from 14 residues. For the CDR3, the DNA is TGTGCCAGCATTAGAACAGTAATGACCTACGAGCAGTACTTC. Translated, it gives CASIRTVMTYEQYF.